One and the same sample provided the 10 T cell receptor beta chains below, sequenced in a study of control samples from healthy donors and cancer patients. Clones were read by immunoSEQ multiplex PCR, and TCRdb kept only the in-frame ones, dropping some. The sample records 150,000 to 200,000 clones, 94% being singletons. The sequenced material came from blood. These receptors were obtained from a woman aged 18-30 years in good health.

The rearrangement links TRBV7-2 to TRBJ1-5; D remains ambiguous. This CDR3 region has 13 residues. Germline V gene data show CDR1 as SGHTA and CDR2 as FQGNSA. Trimming took off 4 bases at V and 4 bases at J, with 8 bases between the two ends. The CDR3 nucleotides read TGTGCCAGCAGCTCGGCCCTAAATCAGCCCCAGCATTTT. Translation: CASSSALNQPQHF.

The V and J genes are TRBV5-1 and TRBJ2-1; TRBD2 aligns across 10 bases. J lost 10 bases, V lost 4 bases, and 11 bases had no gene match. The CDR3 extends over 15 amino acids. Germline V gene lookup returns CDR1 SGHRS and CDR2 YFSETQ. The CDR3 protein is CASSIGTSARGEQFF. CDR3 nucleotide sequence: TGCGCCAGCAGCATCGGGACTAGCGCCCGGGGGGAGCAGTTCTTC.

J is TRBJ1-1 and V is TRBV6-5, with D perhaps matching TRBD1 (5 bases). CDR1 and CDR2 from the germline V gene are MNHEY and SVGAGI. The V gene lost 2 bases and the J gene lost 11 bases, with 15 bases spanning the gap. The CDR3 extends over 13 amino acids. The CDR3 bases are TGTGCCAGCAGTTACGAAAAGGGGTCTTTGGCTTTCTTT. It specifies CASSYEKGSLAFF.

This clone was counted a single time. The chain uses TRBV7-9 and TRBJ1-4; no clear D gene. The germline V and J ends were trimmed by 2 bases and 1 base, with 11 bases remaining between them. Germline CDR1 reads SEHNR; CDR2 reads FQNEAQ (reference sequence). CDR3 length equals 16 residues. CDR3 nucleotides: TGTGCCAGCAGCTTACGAGGTTCGGGAACTAATGAAAAACTGTTTTTT. Translated: CASSLRGSGTNEKLFF.

The chain links TRBV27 to TRBJ1-4; unclear D gene. Germline CDR1 MNHEY, CDR2 SMNVEV (reference sequence). The CDR3 length is 15 residues. V lost 6 bases and J lost 0, with 11 bases in between. CDR3 coding DNA: TGTGCCAGCAGAAAGGCCGAGGCAACTAATGAAAAACTGTTTTTT. Encoded protein: CASRKAEATNEKLFF.

The chain is built from TRBV13 and TRBJ1-6; TRBD1 matches 7 bases. V trimming: 6 bases; J trimming: 10 bases; junction bases outside the gene matches: 12. The germline gives CDR1 PRHDT, CDR2 FYEKMQ (reference sequence). CDR3 length: 15 residues. The CDR3 region is CASSSSGGGKSPLHF. The CDR3 DNA is TGTGCCAGCAGTTCTTCAGGGGGAGGGAAGTCACCCCTCCACTTT.

V and J are TRBV7-8 and TRBJ2-2, with 12 bases lining up with TRBD1. With V trimmed by 1 base and J by 4 bases, 4 bases remained unmatched. Looked up from germline, CDR1 is SGHVS and CDR2 is FQNEAQ. The CDR3 spans 17 residues. CDR3 loop: CASSLGGQGATTGELFF. CDR3 bases: TGTGCCAGCAGCTTAGGGGGACAGGGGGCGACCACCGGGGAGCTGTTTTTT.

The CDR3 bases are TGCGCCAGCAGCTTGGCTGGGGTTTCCTACGAGCAGTACTTC. This gives the protein CASSLAGVSYEQYF. The chain couples TRBV5-1 to TRBJ2-7, with D unresolved. The CDR3 has 14 residues. The germline CDR1 and CDR2 sequences are SGHRS and YFSETQ. V gave up 0 bases and J gave up 1 base, with 8 bases separating them.

V and J are TRBV6-6 and TRBJ2-3; D ambiguous. This CDR3 comprises 16 residues. Looked up from germline, CDR1 is MNHNY and CDR2 is SVGAGI (reference sequence). The ends were cut back, 0 bases at V and 7 bases at J, with 17 bases in the middle. Here the CDR3 reads CASSYSDLKWGNTQYF. The DNA of the CDR3 is TGTGCCAGCAGTTACTCAGACCTTAAGTGGGGTAATACGCAGTATTTT.

The V call is TRBV19, the J call TRBJ1-2; D gene uncertain. The germline V gene encodes CDR1 LNHDA and CDR2 SQIVND (reference sequence). There are 14 residues in the CDR3. The V end was cut by 7 bases, the J end by 2 bases, with 14 bases between. The CDR3 reads CASTSQERNYGYTF. Written as DNA, the CDR3 is TGTGCCAGTACCTCGCAGGAGAGAAACTATGGCTACACCTTC.